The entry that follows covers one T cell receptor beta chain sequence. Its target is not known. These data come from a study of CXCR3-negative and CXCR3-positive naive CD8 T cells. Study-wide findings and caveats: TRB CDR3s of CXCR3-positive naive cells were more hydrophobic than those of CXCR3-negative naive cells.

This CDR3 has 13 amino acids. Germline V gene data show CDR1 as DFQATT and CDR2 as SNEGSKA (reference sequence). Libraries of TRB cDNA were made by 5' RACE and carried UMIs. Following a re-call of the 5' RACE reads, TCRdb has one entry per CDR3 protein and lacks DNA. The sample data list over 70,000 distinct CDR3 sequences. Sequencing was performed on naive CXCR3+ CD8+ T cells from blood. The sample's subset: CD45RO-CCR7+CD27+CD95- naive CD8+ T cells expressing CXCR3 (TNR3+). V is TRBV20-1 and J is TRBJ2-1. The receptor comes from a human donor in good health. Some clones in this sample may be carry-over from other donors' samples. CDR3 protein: CSAEDFSYNEQFF.